This entry features one T cell receptor (beta chain) sequence. The data belong to a study of blood T cell repertoires in COVID-19. Study overall: Acute-phase and convalescent COVID-19 samples originated in the United States, Italy and Spain. T cells, B-cell-depleted T cells, or PBMCs supplied cDNA or gDNA.

Per the original data handling: Nucleated cell number was recorded as an estimate derived from reference gene primer amplification. TCRdb keeps only in-frame clones here, not all; method: immunoSEQ multiplex PCR. The V and J calls and clone size are taken from that table; D and trimming were inferred from the DNA. The sample includes 200,000 to 300,000 clones, around 86% seen only once; the top ten take around 1.5%. CDR3 length equals 16 residues. Germline V gives CDR1 SGDLS, CDR2 YYNGEE. V was pared by 3 bases and J by 4 bases, with 9 bases of the junction left unmatched. Sequencing input: peripheral blood. The receptor comes from a woman between 35 and 50 years old who had recovered from COVID-19. J is TRBJ2-1 and V is TRBV9; 8 bases fit TRBD2. DNA for the CDR3: TGTGCCAGCAGCGCCTACGGGGGGGCAGTATACAATGAGCAGTTCTTC. Protein: CASSAYGGAVYNEQFF.